Below, 21 T cell receptor beta chains from the same sample are listed, as sequenced in a study of shared clonotypes between healthy human individuals. The repertoire was sequenced with immunoSEQ multiplex PCR; TCRdb's copy has only in-frame clones and lacks some. The sample holds some 580,000 clones, 95% to 98% seen once. Terminally differentiated effector memory CD45RA+ cells were excluded by CCR7 positive selection of CD45RO-negative cells. Source material: naive CD8+ T cells sorted from blood. These receptors were obtained from a man aged 25 to 40 in good health.

The V call is TRBV15, the J call TRBJ1-1; no clear D. V was pared by 11 bases and J by 1 base, with 17 bases between. This CDR3 comprises 14 residues. Germline values: CDR1 LNHNV, CDR2 YYDKDF (reference sequence). In DNA, the CDR3 is TGTGCCGCGACCCGAACGACGGAGAACACTGAAGCTTTCTTT. Translation: CAATRTTENTEAFF.

The chain carries TRBV4-1 and TRBJ1-5; tentatively, D is TRBD1 (5 bases). The germline V and J ends were trimmed by 3 bases and 6 bases, with 15 bases remaining between them. This CDR3 is built from 15 residues. Germline CDR1 is MGHRA and CDR2 is YSYEKL. The CDR3 spells CASSQGGGTGQPQHF. CDR3 in DNA: TGCGCCAGCAGCCAGGGTGGGGGAACGGGTCAGCCCCAGCATTTT.

This sequence joins TRBV19 and TRBJ2-7; D not resolved. The CDR3 is 13 residues long. CDR1 is LNHDA, CDR2 SQIVND, per germline (reference sequence). V was cut by 0 bases and J by 4 bases, with 7 bases left in between. CDR3 loop: CASSIEYLYEQYF. CDR3 sequence (DNA): TGTGCCAGTAGTATAGAGTACTTGTACGAGCAGTACTTC.

The CDR3 spells CASGLAGEQYF. CDR3 sequence (DNA): TGTGCTAGTGGTTTGGCAGGCGAGCAGTACTTC. The rearrangement links TRBV12-5 to TRBJ2-7; D is unresolved. The germline V gene has CDR1 LGHNT and CDR2 FRNRAP. The CDR3 loop spans 11 amino acids. Trimming removed 1 base from V and 6 bases from J, with 4 bases in between. The full variable domain, its missing parts supplied by reference TRBV12-5 and TRBJ2-7, is DARVTQTPRHKVTEMGQEVTMRCQPILGHNTVFWYRQTMMQGLELLAYFRNRAPLDDSGMPKDRFSAEMPDATLATLKIQPSEPRDSAVYFCASGLAGEQYFGPGTRLTVT.

The CDR3 region is CASSQGLAGPNEQFF. The CDR3 coding sequence is TGTGCCAGCAGCCAAGGACTAGCGGGACCCAATGAGCAGTTCTTC. This sequence joins TRBV11-2 and TRBJ2-1, with TRBD2 matching 12 bases. This CDR3 is 15 amino acids long. Germline-derived CDR1 and CDR2 are SGHAT and FQNNGV. J gave up 6 bases and V 5 bases, and 5 bases lay outside the gene matches.

This rearrangement joins TRBV27 to TRBJ2-7; 7 nucleotides agree with TRBD1. Looked up from germline, CDR1 is MNHEY and CDR2 is SMNVEV (reference sequence). This CDR3 comprises 15 residues. V lost 3 bases to trimming and J lost 3 bases; unmatched junction nucleotides: 8. The CDR3 here is CASSFDGTEIYEQYF. The CDR3 DNA is TGTGCCAGCAGTTTTGACGGGACAGAGATCTACGAGCAGTACTTC.

This chain connects TRBV7-8 to TRBJ1-1; 8 positions match TRBD1. V gave up 4 bases and J gave up 1 base; unmatched junction bases: 5. The germline V gene has CDR1 SGHVS and CDR2 FQNEAQ. The CDR3 length is 15 residues. CDR3 DNA: TGTGCCAGCAGCTCACAGGGGGACAAGAACACTGAAGCTTTCTTT. Residues: CASSSQGDKNTEAFF.

The CDR3 is CASTLRKDTNNEQFF. The DNA for the CDR3 is TGTGCCAGCACCTTACGGAAAGACACGAACAATGAGCAGTTCTTC. The V call is TRBV6-1, the J call TRBJ2-1; D gene unclear. V shed 7 bases and J shed 5 bases, with 18 bases lying between them. Germline V gene data show CDR1 as MNHNS and CDR2 as SASEGT. CDR3 length: 15 residues.

This clone is a singleton in its sample. The V call is TRBV5-6, the J call TRBJ2-1; 9 nucleotides match TRBD1. The germline V gene has CDR1 SGHDT and CDR2 YYEEEE. The CDR3 consists of 16 residues. V gave up 3 bases and J gave up 2 bases; unmatched junction bases: 6. Here the CDR3 reads CASSSGTGWTYNEQFF. The CDR3 nucleotides are TGTGCCAGCAGCTCTGGGACAGGGTGGACCTACAATGAGCAGTTCTTC.

The gene calls are TRBV7-2 and TRBJ2-1; TRBD1 matches 12 bases. The V and J ends lost 6 bases and 6 bases, in that order; junction bases with no gene match: 12. CDR1 is SGHTA and CDR2 is FQGNSA in the germline V gene. This CDR3 contains 17 residues. CDR3 in DNA: TGTGCCAGCAGACAAGTACTAGGGACAGGGGGCTCCAATGAGCAGTTCTTC. Translation gives CASRQVLGTGGSNEQFF.

The rearrangement links TRBV2 to TRBJ2-7; the D gene could be TRBD1 or TRBD2 (5 bases each). The CDR3 is made up of 15 amino acids. Per the germline V gene, CDR1 is SNHLY and CDR2 is FYNNEI. The ends were cut back, 6 bases at V and 6 bases at J, with 21 bases in the middle. The CDR3, as DNA: TGTGCCAGCAGGACCGGGACCCTTGAGATCTTCGAGCAGTACTTC. Protein: CASRTGTLEIFEQYF.

The V and J genes are TRBV27 and TRBJ2-3; no clear D gene. Trimming removed 5 bases from V and 5 bases from J, with 8 bases in between. Germline V CDR1 and CDR2: MNHEY, SMNVEV (reference sequence). The CDR3 is 12 residues long. The CDR3: CASSKMGDTQYF. The DNA for the CDR3 is TGTGCCAGCAGTAAGATGGGAGATACGCAGTATTTT.

This chain connects TRBV9 to TRBJ2-7; D might be TRBD1 (5 bases). The CDR3 is made up of 15 amino acids. Germline lookup yields CDR1 SGDLS and CDR2 YYNGEE. The V end was cut by 8 bases, the J end by 6 bases, with 24 bases between. The CDR3 loop is CASLLGVRPMFEQYF. CDR3 in DNA: TGTGCCAGTTTGTTAGGGGTTCGGCCCATGTTCGAGCAGTACTTC. The complete variable domain, with remaining parts taken from reference TRBV9 and TRBJ2-7, reads DSGVTQTPKHLITATGQRVTLRCSPRSGDLSVYWYQQSLDQGLQFLIQYYNGEERAKGNILERFSAQQFPDLHSELNLSSLELGDSALYFCASLLGVRPMFEQYFGPGTRLTVT.

This sequence joins TRBV11-2 and TRBJ1-5, with no clear D. V lost 5 bases to trimming and J lost 4 bases, with 12 bases between them. This CDR3 is built from 14 residues. Germline lookup yields CDR1 SGHAT and CDR2 FQNNGV. CDR3 in DNA: TGTGCCAGCAGCGATGGGCCGGGGAATCAGCCCCAGCATTTT. As protein: CASSDGPGNQPQHF. The full variable domain, in which reference TRBV11-2 and TRBJ1-5 provide the parts outside the CDR3, is EAGVAQSPRYKIIEKRQSVAFWCNPISGHATLYWYQQILGQGPKLLIQFQNNGVVDDSQLPKDRFSAERLKGVDSTLKIQPAKLEDSAVYLCASSDGPGNQPQHFGDGTRLSIL.

This chain joins TRBV11-2 and TRBJ2-5; TRBD2 agrees at 11 bases. The CDR3 has 18 residues. Germline V gene lookup returns CDR1 SGHAT and CDR2 FQNNGV. After removal of 1 base from V and 3 bases from J, the junction contained 10 bases not matched to a gene. CDR3 residues: CASSLAGIGTSGEETQYF. CDR3 nucleotides: TGTGCCAGCAGCTTAGCAGGGATCGGGACTAGCGGAGAAGAGACCCAGTACTTC.

The chain carries TRBV7-9 and TRBJ2-1, with TRBD2 as a possible D gene (5 bases). Trimming took 4 bases from V and 8 from J, leaving 18 bases between them. Germline V gene lookup returns CDR1 SEHNR and CDR2 FQNEAQ (reference sequence). The CDR3 has 15 amino acids. The DNA of the CDR3 is TGTGCCAGCAGCTCCATAAAACTAGGTCGGCATGAGCAGTTCTTC. Encoded protein: CASSSIKLGRHEQFF.

CDR3 in DNA: TGTGCCAGCAGCAAACAGGGACCGGGCTCAGACCAGCCCCAGCATTTT. It codes for CASSKQGPGSDQPQHF. The genes are TRBV5-4 and TRBJ1-5, with D tentatively TRBD1 (6 bases). The V gene's germline CDR1 is SGHNT and CDR2 YYREEE (reference sequence). The CDR3 is 16 residues long. The V end was cut by 4 bases, the J end by 7 bases, with 21 bases between.

V usage is TRBV12-5 and J usage is TRBJ2-3; TRBD2 aligns across 10 bases. The germline gives CDR1 LGHNT, CDR2 FRNRAP. J lost 4 bases, V lost 1 base, and 5 bases had no gene match. The CDR3 is 16 amino acids. This CDR3 reads CASGLGAGGPSDTQYF. The CDR3 DNA is TGTGCTAGTGGTTTGGGAGCGGGAGGGCCCTCAGATACGCAGTATTTT.

The chain has TRBV4-1 and TRBJ2-5; weak D call: TRBD1 (6 bases). V was pared by 0 bases and J by 5 bases, with 10 bases between. CDR3 length equals 14 residues. Germline V gene data show CDR1 as MGHRA and CDR2 as YSYEKL. The CDR3 loop reads CASSQEGADETQYF. The CDR3 DNA is TGCGCCAGCAGCCAAGAGGGGGCAGATGAGACCCAGTACTTC.

The chain is built from TRBV9 and TRBJ2-1, with 9 positions matching TRBD2. The CDR3 is 14 residues long. V was pared by 0 bases and J by 8 bases, with 3 bases of the junction left unmatched. Germline values: CDR1 SGDLS, CDR2 YYNGEE. The CDR3 bases are TGTGCCAGCAGCGTAGGGGTAGCGGGAGATGAGCAGTTCTTC. Its protein is CASSVGVAGDEQFF.

This chain connects TRBV27 to TRBJ2-2; D is ambiguous. Germline-derived CDR1 and CDR2 are MNHEY and SMNVEV (reference sequence). The CDR3 has 15 amino acids. The V and J ends lost 4 bases and 0 bases respectively, with 9 bases between them. This CDR3 reads CASSSSQANTGELFF. CDR3 sequence (DNA): TGTGCCAGCAGTTCCTCGCAGGCGAACACCGGGGAGCTGTTTTTT.